The 16 T cell receptor beta chains given below trace back to one sample, sequenced in a study of high-grade serous ovarian cancer treatment subgroups. The method was immunoSEQ multiplex PCR; TCRdb's version includes in-frame clones alone and lacks a portion of them. The table lists approximately 9,600 clones, approximately 79% of them singletons. Tumor samples were obtained before definitive surgery or chemotherapy. The sample consisted of tumor tissue. These receptors were collected from a human donor with high-grade serous ovarian cancer.

The V gene is TRBV7-4, the J gene TRBJ1-2, with D uncertain. V dropped 5 bases and J dropped 4 bases, with 20 bases sitting between them. CDR3 size: 16 residues. Germline V gene data show CDR1 as SGHVT and CDR2 as SQSDAQ. DNA for the CDR3: TGTGCCAGCAGCGGAGGAGATTCAGCTCGGACCTATGGCTACACCTTC. Protein sequence: CASSGGDSARTYGYTF.

V usage is TRBV6-6 and J usage is TRBJ1-1; TRBD1 is a possible D gene (5 bases). CDR1 is MNHNY and CDR2 is SVGAGI in the germline V gene (reference sequence). CDR3 size: 15 residues. Deletions cut 4 bases from V and 1 base from J, with 13 bases between. Written as DNA, the CDR3 is TGTGCCAGCAGTTCGCTAGGGGTTGGGAACACTGAAGCTTTCTTT. Translated: CASSSLGVGNTEAFF.

The chain uses TRBV20-1 and TRBJ2-2; possible D gene TRBD2, 5 bases. The CDR3 is 11 residues long. CDR1 and CDR2 from the germline V gene are DFQATT and SNEGSKA (reference sequence). The V end lost 3 bases, the J end lost 7 bases, and 6 bases lay between the germline ends. The CDR3 sequence: CSASRGGELFF. CDR3 nucleotides: TGCAGTGCTAGTCGGGGCGGGGAGCTGTTTTTT.

The chain recombines TRBV7-9 with TRBJ2-3; TRBD2 matches at 9 bases. The CDR3 loop spans 15 amino acids. Trimming removed 2 bases from V and 1 base from J; junction bases left unmatched: 1. The germline V gene encodes CDR1 SEHNR and CDR2 FQNEAQ (reference sequence). The CDR3 region is CASSLLAGRTDTQYF. The CDR3 bases are TGTGCCAGCAGCTTACTAGCGGGACGCACAGATACGCAGTATTTT.

The rearrangement uses TRBV14 and TRBJ1-4; tentatively, D is TRBD1 (5 bases). Trimming removed 4 bases from V and 4 bases from J, with 13 bases in between. Germline V gives CDR1 SGHDN, CDR2 FVKESK. The CDR3 length is 15 residues. This chain's CDR3 is CASSPRGGFNEKLFF. DNA of the CDR3: TGTGCCAGCAGCCCCCGCGGGGGATTTAATGAAAAACTGTTTTTT. The variable domain in full, completed from reference TRBV14 and TRBJ1-4, reads EAGVTQFPSHSVIEKGQTVTLRCDPISGHDNLYWYRRVMGKEIKFLLHFVKESKQDESGMPNNRFLAERTGGTYSTLKVQPAELEDSGVYFCASSPRGGFNEKLFFGSGTQLSVL.

In this sample, this clone turned up a few times. This sequence joins TRBV4-2 and TRBJ2-2; 10 nucleotides line up with TRBD2. V lost 0 bases to trimming and J lost 5 bases; unmatched junction nucleotides: 6. The V gene's germline CDR1 is LGHNA and CDR2 YNFKEQ. The CDR3 has 17 residues. The CDR3 loop reads CASSQERTSGTTGELFF. CDR3 nucleotides: TGTGCCAGCAGCCAAGAGAGGACTAGCGGTACTACCGGGGAGCTGTTTTTT.

This sequence joins TRBV6-1 and TRBJ2-7; D perhaps matches TRBD2 (5 bases). Germline V gene sequence: CDR1 MNHNS, CDR2 SASEGT. The germline V and J ends were trimmed by 9 bases and 6 bases, with 9 bases remaining between them. There are 10 residues in the CDR3. The CDR3 DNA is TGTGCCAGTGGTCGGGGCGAGCAGTACTTC. It yields the protein CASGRGEQYF.

V gene TRBV9 combines with J gene TRBJ2-3; 11 bases are a match to TRBD1. This CDR3 is 16 amino acids long. CDR1 and CDR2 (germline): SGDLS, YYNGEE. The junction had 6 bases not matched to a gene; V was cut back by 4 bases and J by 2 bases. The CDR3 loop is CASSPRDRGITDTQYF. CDR3 nucleotides: TGTGCCAGCAGCCCCCGGGACAGGGGGATCACAGATACGCAGTATTTT.

The chain combines TRBV4-1 with TRBJ1-6; a weak D match, TRBD1 (5 bases). Trimming removed 1 base from V and 3 bases from J, with 10 bases in between. Germline CDR1 is MGHRA and CDR2 is YSYEKL. The CDR3 spans 16 residues. CDR3 DNA: TGCGCCAGCAGCCAAGTCCGGGACCTCTATAATTCACCCCTCCACTTT. It yields the protein CASSQVRDLYNSPLHF.

CDR3 sequence: CASSYNRGVNLNTEAFF. CDR3 in DNA: TGTGCCAGCAGCTATAACAGGGGCGTCAATTTGAACACTGAAGCTTTCTTT. The chain recombines TRBV7-9 with TRBJ1-1, with TRBD1 identical over 7 bases. The CDR3 loop spans 17 amino acids. CDR1 is SEHNR, CDR2 FQNEAQ, per germline (reference sequence). V dropped 4 bases and J dropped 0; count of bases not matched to a gene: 11.

This clone came up a few times. The rearrangement joins TRBV29-1 to TRBJ1-2; D is possibly TRBD1 (6 bases). The CDR3 runs 12 residues. Germline-derived CDR1 and CDR2 are SQVTM and ANQGSEA. With 0 bases removed from V and 8 bases from J, the gap between germline ends came to 10 bases. CDR3 DNA: TGCAGCGTTGAAGACCGGACAGAGGGCTACACCTTC. Protein: CSVEDRTEGYTF.

The chain joins TRBV28 to TRBJ1-2; D is unresolved. The CDR3 covers 10 residues. Trimming took 6 bases from V and 3 from J, leaving 2 bases between them. Looked up from germline, CDR1 is MDHEN and CDR2 is SYDVKM. Here the CDR3 reads CASRHYGYTF. The DNA for the CDR3 is TGTGCCAGCAGACACTATGGCTACACCTTC.

This chain joins TRBV6-1 and TRBJ1-5; TRBD1 agrees at 8 bases. Per germline, CDR1 MNHNS and CDR2 SASEGT. Trimming cost V 6 bases and J 9 bases; bases outside gene matches: 10. The CDR3 spans 14 residues. CDR3: CASRDRGTQGPQHF. The DNA of the CDR3 is TGTGCCAGCAGAGACAGGGGAACACAAGGGCCCCAGCATTTT.

The chain joins TRBV7-8 to TRBJ2-7, with 8 positions matching TRBD1. Germline V CDR1 and CDR2: SGHVS, FQNEAQ. Trimming took 5 bases from V and 0 from J; bases not matched to a gene: 9. The CDR3 sequence is 16 residues long. CDR3 sequence: CASSPNRGTSSYEQYF. The CDR3 DNA reads TGTGCCAGCAGCCCCAACAGGGGGACGAGCTCCTACGAGCAGTACTTC.

The rearrangement uses TRBV28 and TRBJ1-5; weak D call: TRBD1 (5 bases). The V gene lost 6 bases and the J gene lost 5 bases, with 14 bases spanning the gap. The CDR3 sequence is 14 residues long. Germline V gene lookup returns CDR1 MDHEN and CDR2 SYDVKM. CDR3 in amino acids: CASSQGARHQPQHF. The CDR3 DNA sequence: TGTGCCAGCAGCCAAGGGGCACGGCATCAGCCCCAGCATTTT.

The chain carries TRBV29-1 and TRBJ2-5; no definite D call. Trimming pared 7 bases from V and 6 bases from J, leaving 12 bases between. The CDR3 spans 11 residues. Germline CDR1 and CDR2: SQVTM and ANQGSEA. The CDR3 region is CSAPEGKTQYF. In DNA, the CDR3 is TGCAGCGCCCCGGAAGGAAAGACCCAGTACTTC.